The 3 T cell receptor beta chains given below trace back to one sample, sequenced in a study of PD-1 blockade in mismatch repair-deficient tumors. Assay: immunoSEQ multiplex PCR; the TCRdb copy retains only in-frame clones and omits some. The sample has 100,000 to 150,000 clones; almost 90% are singletons. The material was peripheral blood, obtained just under 74 weeks after starting pembrolizumab. Receptors originate from an adult with mismatch repair-deficient cancer.

The chain joins TRBV5-1 to TRBJ2-7; D might be TRBD2 (6 bases). Germline CDR1 is SGHRS and CDR2 is YFSETQ. The CDR3 runs to 15 residues. V was pared by 0 bases and J by 4 bases, with 14 bases between. The CDR3 nucleotides are TGCGCCAGCAGCTTGGGGGGCGGCGGGATTTACGAGCAGTACTTC. It specifies CASSLGGGGIYEQYF. The full variable domain, its missing parts supplied by reference TRBV5-1 and TRBJ2-7, is KAGVTQTPRYLIKTRGQQVTLSCSPISGHRSVSWYQQTPGQGLQFLFEYFSETQRNKGNFPGRFSGRQFSNSRSEMNVSTLELGDSALYLCASSLGGGGIYEQYFGPGTRLTVT.

The V call is TRBV28, the J call TRBJ2-1; 11 positions match TRBD2. V was pared by 10 bases and J by 2 bases, with 10 bases of the junction left unmatched. The CDR3 totals 16 residues. Germline lookup yields CDR1 MDHEN and CDR2 SYDVKM. CDR3: CATEPTSGSTYNEQFF. The CDR3 bases are TGTGCCACCGAACCCACTAGCGGGAGTACCTACAATGAGCAGTTCTTC.

The chain has TRBV27 and TRBJ2-7; 8 bases line up with TRBD1. Germline assignment: CDR1 MNHEY and CDR2 SMNVEV (reference sequence). The CDR3 has 14 residues. V lost 5 bases, J lost 4 bases, and 7 bases stayed unmatched. CDR3 protein: CASSPTGVVYEQYF. CDR3 bases: TGTGCCAGCAGTCCGACAGGGGTCGTTTACGAGCAGTACTTC.